A single sample gave rise to the 16 T cell receptor beta chains below, sequenced in a study of regulatory T cells in long-lasting Graves disease. Sample time point: newly diagnosed GD, antithyroid drugs for less than 3 months. From RNA extracted from PBMCs, the TCR library was made. Arm-PCR of CDR3 regions and iRepertoire HTBI primers were used to build TCR beta libraries. One entry per CDR3 protein, called by TCRdb with MiXCR from the multiplex PCR reads. Among some 350,000 distinct CDR3 sequences listed, 15% to 20% were seen once. The sample was also reused in another study, on T cells in Graves' hyperthyroidism and ophthalmopathy.

The material was peripheral blood mononuclear cells (PBMCs), obtained at new diagnosis, from a patient treated with antithyroid drugs. The receptors come from a woman under 30 with Graves disease.

This clonotype was detected ten times or more. The chain recombines TRBV9 with TRBJ2-3; possibly TRBD2 for D (5 bases). The germline CDR1 and CDR2 sequences are SGDLS and YYNGEE. V was cut by 3 bases and J by 6 bases, with 14 bases left in between. This CDR3 comprises 14 residues. CDR3 DNA sequence: TGTGCCAGCAGCGACCTTAATCGGAGGGATACGCAGTATTTT. The encoded protein is CASSDLNRRDTQYF.

J is TRBJ2-2 and V is TRBV5-4, with unresolved D. The CDR3 runs to 15 residues. Looked up from germline, CDR1 is SGHNT and CDR2 is YYREEE (reference sequence). V gave up 1 base and J gave up 5 bases, with 12 bases separating them. As DNA, the CDR3 is TGTGCCAGCAGCTTGTATGCAGGTACTACCGGGGAGCTGTTTTTT. Protein sequence: CASSLYAGTTGELFF. Variable domain in full (rest from reference TRBV5-4 and TRBJ2-2): ETGVTQSPTHLIKTRGQQVTLRCSSQSGHNTVSWYQQALGQGPQFIFQYYREEENGRGNFPPRFSGLQFPNYSSELNVNALELDDSALYLCASSLYAGTTGELFFGEGSRLTVL.

This clonotype was found many times. CDR3 sequence (DNA): TGTGCCAGCAGTACGCCGGGACTAGCGGCTTCCTACGAGCAGTACTTC. Translation: CASSTPGLAASYEQYF. The V call is TRBV28, the J call TRBJ2-7; 11 bases are a match to TRBD2. Germline V gives CDR1 MDHEN, CDR2 SYDVKM. The CDR3 consists of 16 residues. V shed 5 bases, J shed 1 base, and the junction held 7 bases outside the gene matches. The whole variable domain, filled in from reference TRBV28 and TRBJ2-7, reads DVKVTQSSRYLVKRTGEKVFLECVQDMDHENMFWYRQDPGLGLRLIYFSYDVKMKEKGDIPEGYSVSREKKERFSLILESASTNQTSMYLCASSTPGLAASYEQYFGPGTRLTVT.

The V gene is TRBV5-1, the J gene TRBJ1-2; TRBD1 agrees at 7 bases. V shed 5 bases, J shed 4 bases, and the junction held 5 bases outside the gene matches. This CDR3 is built from 13 residues. Germline CDR1 reads SGHRS; CDR2 reads YFSETQ. The CDR3 region has the DNA TGCGCCAGCAGGGAGGGGGCGGTCTATGGCTACACCTTC. Translation gives CASREGAVYGYTF.

This clonotype was detected ten times or more. J is TRBJ1-1 and V is TRBV28, with TRBD1 identical over 10 bases. The CDR3 has 14 residues. The J segment lost 7 bases and the V segment lost 6 bases, leaving 8 bases of the junction unmatched. Germline values: CDR1 MDHEN, CDR2 SYDVKM. CDR3 in DNA: TGTGCCAGCAGGGGCCCGGGACAGGGGCGTGAAGCTTTCTTT. Its translation is CASRGPGQGREAFF.

This clonotype has a single count. This chain joins TRBV28 and TRBJ1-6, with TRBD1 identical over 11 bases. The ends lost 3 bases at V and 8 bases at J; junction bases unmatched: 6. The CDR3 is 16 residues long. Germline CDR1 reads MDHEN; CDR2 reads SYDVKM. The CDR3 DNA reads TGTGCCAGCAGTTTTTGGACAGGGGGCAATGATTCACCCCTCCACTTT. Amino acid sequence: CASSFWTGGNDSPLHF.

This clonotype occurred many times. V usage is TRBV18 and J usage is TRBJ2-5; tentative D call: TRBD1 (6 bases). Germline V gene lookup returns CDR1 KGHSH and CDR2 LQKENI. Trimming shortened V by 6 bases and J by 2 bases, and 13 bases separated the two germline ends. CDR3 length equals 14 residues. This CDR3 is CASSPGHSQETQYF. DNA of the CDR3: TGTGCCAGCTCCCCGGGACATTCTCAAGAGACCCAGTACTTC.

This clonotype was seen ten or more times. The V and J genes are TRBV20-1 and TRBJ2-3, with D uncertain. Per germline, CDR1 DFQATT and CDR2 SNEGSKA (reference sequence). The CDR3 contains 14 residues. V lost 2 bases and J lost 5, with 14 bases in between. CDR3 loop: CSARPDLRVDTQYF. Written as DNA, the CDR3 is TGCAGTGCTAGACCCGACCTAAGGGTAGATACGCAGTATTTT.

This chain connects TRBV5-1 to TRBJ2-5; 7 nucleotides line up with TRBD1. CDR1 and CDR2 (germline): SGHRS, YFSETQ. CDR3 size: 14 residues. V lost 4 bases and J lost 5; bases outside the gene matches: 8. The CDR3, as DNA: TGCGCCAGCAGCCTGACAGGGAGTGAGGAGACCCAGTACTTC. Residues: CASSLTGSEETQYF.

For this clonotype: One base away lies a much larger clone, so this may be a sequencing read error. V gene TRBV30 combines with J gene TRBJ1-1, with D unclear. CDR3 length equals 11 residues. Germline values: CDR1 GTSNPN, CDR2 SVGIG (reference sequence). The CDR3 here is CAWSVRIEASF. Here the CDR3 DNA reads TGTGCCTGGAGTGTACGTATCGAGGCTTCCTTT.

This clonotype showed up many times. J is TRBJ1-2 and V is TRBV6-1, with 7 bases matching TRBD1. CDR3 length equals 14 residues. Germline CDR1 reads MNHNS; CDR2 reads SASEGT. J gave up 2 bases and V 4 bases, and 4 bases lay outside the gene matches. CDR3 loop: CASSASGQNYGYTF. Written as DNA, the CDR3 is TGTGCCAGCAGTGCCTCGGGACAGAACTATGGCTACACCTTC.

This clonotype turned up a few times. The chain has TRBV29-1 and TRBJ1-2; tentative D call: TRBD1 (5 bases). CDR1 and CDR2 (germline): SQVTM, ANQGSEA. V gave up 8 bases and J gave up 6 bases, with 19 bases separating them. The CDR3 runs to 13 residues. The CDR3 DNA follows: TGCAGCTCCCGCGTGGGGGGTGGAGATGGCTACACCTTC. It yields the protein CSSRVGGGDGYTF.

This rearrangement joins TRBV25-1 to TRBJ1-6, with D unresolved. The V end was cut by 4 bases, the J end by 0 bases, with 10 bases between. The CDR3 totals 16 residues. Germline CDR1 reads MGHDK; CDR2 reads SYGVNS. This CDR3 is CASSGFLGSYNSPLHF. Here the CDR3 DNA reads TGTGCCAGCAGTGGTTTTTTGGGCTCCTATAATTCACCCCTCCACTTT.

Worth noting for this clonotype: Sequence at one end of the junction differs from germline and may be a read error. The rearrangement links TRBV12-3 or TRBV12-4 to TRBJ2-1; 16 nucleotides align to TRBD2. This CDR3 has 16 residues. The CDR3 region has the DNA TGTGTCAGCAGTCCCGGGACTAGCGGGGGGGCCCATGAGCAGTTCTTC. Amino acid sequence: CVSSPGTSGGAHEQFF.

This clonotype was observed many times. V is TRBV2 and J is TRBJ1-5; TRBD1 is a possible D gene (5 bases). Germline loops: CDR1 SNHLY, CDR2 FYNNEI. CDR3 length: 13 amino acids. Trimming took off 6 bases at V and 7 bases at J, with 13 bases between the two ends. The CDR3 sequence is CASSRGGVQPQHF. The CDR3 DNA is TGTGCCAGCAGCCGGGGGGGAGTGCAGCCCCAGCATTTT.

This clonotype occurred many times. The chain recombines TRBV30 with TRBJ2-7, with D maybe TRBD1 (5 bases). CDR1 and CDR2 from the germline V gene are GTSNPN and SVGIG (reference sequence). CDR3 length: 13 residues. Trimming removed 2 bases at V and 7 bases at J, with 15 bases between. CDR3 amino acids: CAWSRSGSLEQYF. The CDR3 DNA is TGTGCCTGGAGTCGCTCAGGGTCTCTGGAGCAGTACTTC.